This T cell receptor (beta chain) was retrieved from a study of T cell changes during pregnancy in multiple sclerosis. Measured with immunoSEQ multiplex PCR; TCRdb has only the in-frame clones, and not every one. The data hold tens of thousands of clones, with 75% to 90% observed a single time. The V and J ends lost 6 bases and 4 bases respectively, with 13 bases between them. CDR1 and CDR2 (germline): SGHDT, YYEEEE. The CDR3 extends over 13 amino acids. The sequencing here drew on peripheral blood, taken after pregnancy. The chain couples TRBV5-6 to TRBJ1-2; perhaps TRBD1 as D (5 bases). The TCR comes from a female donor in good health, enrolled as a control in a pregnancy study. CDR3 in DNA: TGTGCCAGCACCCGCCAGGGTTCCTATGGCTACACCTTC. Protein: CASTRQGSYGYTF.